This T cell receptor beta chain came from a study of technical replicates of blood from a handful of donors. The germline V gene encodes CDR1 KGHSH and CDR2 LQKENI. Trimming left V 3 bases short and J 4 bases short, with 23 bases between. CDR3 size: 18 residues. Sequencing used immunoSEQ multiplex PCR; TCRdb keeps in-frame clones, though not all of them. The sample holds 65,000 to 90,000 clones; approximately 93% are singletons and the top ten take roughly 0.26%. The sequence was obtained from a human donor in good health. Specimen: T cells isolated from PBMCs. The rearrangement uses TRBV18 and TRBJ2-3; D remains unclear. The CDR3 loop is CASSPLSDAFKRPDTQYF. In DNA, the CDR3 is TGTGCCAGCTCACCTTTATCTGATGCGTTCAAGCGACCAGATACGCAGTATTTT.